The present entry profiles one T cell receptor (beta chain) with its context. No antigen is known for it. This sample was included in a study of cytomegalovirus exposure and HLA in healthy donors. Study results and limitations: Most of the CMV-associated TCR beta chains (in a later analysis) appeared to be HLA-restricted. In vitro testing confirmed three CMV-associated chains as specific for CMV antigens. Versus the approximately 670-donor mean, an Asian-associated ancestry cluster reportedly showed fewer N-insertions in a later analysis.

Vbeta (60) and Jbeta (13) primers were used in the PCR. Sequencing used immunoSEQ multiplex PCR; TCRdb keeps in-frame clones, though not all of them. The sample carries under 120,000 clones, approximately 80% recorded once. This receptor was identified in a female donor in good health and CMV-seropositive. Source material: PBMCs.

This CDR3 is CASSSPSASSYNEQFF. The CDR3 bases are TGTGCCAGCAGTTCCCCTAGCGCGAGCTCCTACAATGAGCAGTTCTTC. V gene TRBV6-5 combines with J gene TRBJ2-1; perhaps TRBD2 as D (6 bases). Germline loops: CDR1 MNHEY, CDR2 SVGAGI. CDR3 length: 16 amino acids. V dropped 4 bases and J dropped 0 bases, with 13 bases sitting between them.